This T cell receptor (beta chain) stems from a study of human CD4 T cells and Enterobacteriaceae. Study-wide results and caveats: In the top 5%: 11 of 19 and about three fifths of the roughly 34 cross-reactive clonotypes.

The memory gate held CD4+ cells that were not CD45RA+CCR7+CD95- naive cells, over 95% pure. On this clone itself: Its antigen is not known.

Produced via immunoSEQ multiplex PCR; TCRdb's table is partial and in-frame only. The sample includes 25,000 to 35,000 clones, 70% to 90% of them seen just once. The sequence came from a human donor in good health. Sequencing was performed on memory CD4+ T cells from blood.

CDR3 residues: CASSLAVGFGYTF. CDR3 sequence (DNA): TGTGCCAGCAGCTTAGCGGTGGGGTTTGGCTACACCTTC. The gene calls are TRBV7-9 and TRBJ1-2; D not certain. The germline CDR1 and CDR2 sequences are SEHNR and FQNEAQ (reference sequence). The CDR3 is 13 residues long. Trimming removed 0 bases at V and 7 bases at J, with 9 bases between.